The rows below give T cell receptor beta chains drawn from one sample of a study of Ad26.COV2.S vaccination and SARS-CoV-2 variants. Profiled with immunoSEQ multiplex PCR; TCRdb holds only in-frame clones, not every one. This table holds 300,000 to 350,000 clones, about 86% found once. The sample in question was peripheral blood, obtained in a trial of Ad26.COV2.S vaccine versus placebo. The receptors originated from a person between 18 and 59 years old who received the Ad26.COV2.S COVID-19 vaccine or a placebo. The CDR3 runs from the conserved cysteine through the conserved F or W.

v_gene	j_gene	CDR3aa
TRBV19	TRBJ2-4	CASSIGGAKNIQYF
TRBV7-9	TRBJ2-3	CASSPMGLAADTQYF
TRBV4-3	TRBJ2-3	CASSHRGARGFGTQYF
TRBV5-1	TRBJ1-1	CASSRDSNTEAFF
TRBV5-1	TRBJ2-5	CASSLAGVKETQYF
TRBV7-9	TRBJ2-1	CASSFEGAPVEQFF
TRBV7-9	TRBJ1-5	CASSLGQGAWEPQHF
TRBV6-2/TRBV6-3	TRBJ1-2	CASSYTSLGARGYTF
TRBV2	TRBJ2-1	CASRLRGLGTEGYNEQFF
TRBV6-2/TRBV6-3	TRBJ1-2	CASSPTSPRGYTF
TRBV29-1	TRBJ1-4	CSVEPVGGTNEKLFF
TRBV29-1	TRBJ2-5	CSVPVGTGQETQYF
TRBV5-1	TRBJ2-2	CASSLGTGWSTGELFF